This TCR beta chain is from a study of T-cell reconstitution after alpha-beta-depleted transplantation in children. The authors prepared the TCRbeta library with unique molecular identifiers. From the PCR reads, TCRdb called clonotypes with MiXCR, one entry per CDR3 protein. Seen here are about 90,000 distinct CDR3 sequences, 6.5% to 8.5% observed once, and the top ten hold roughly 6.9%. This CDR3 comprises 14 residues. V lost 6 bases, J lost 4 bases, and 16 bases lay in between. Germline V gives CDR1 DFQATT, CDR2 SNEGSKA (reference sequence). This clonotype was recorded at least ten times. Sequencing was performed on PBMCs from the stem cell graft donor, taken from the stem cell graft. This receptor was taken from a human donor who donated a stem cell graft to a child with congenital amegakaryocytic thrombocytopenia. V usage is TRBV20-1 and J usage is TRBJ2-1; the D gene is possibly TRBD1 (6 bases). As DNA, the CDR3 is TGCAGTGCCCTGGGGGCGCACGAATACAATGAGCAGTTCTTC. It specifies CSALGAHEYNEQFF.